Sequencing of this T cell receptor (beta chain) was carried out in a study of T cells in localized non-small cell lung cancer. Notes on the study in general: Tumor trailed uninvolved adjacent lung in T cell clonality, which peaked there. Adjacent lung exhibited a median of about 56 among the 100 most abundant tumor clones.

Worth noting for this clone: Its antigen is as yet unknown.

The CDR3 sequence is 17 residues long. Germline V CDR1 and CDR2: LNHDA, SQIVND (reference sequence). V was clipped by 5 bases and J by 2 bases, with 20 bases between them. Clones were sequenced by immunoSEQ multiplex PCR, and TCRdb holds only the in-frame ones, with some missing. The sample has 90,000 to 100,000 clones, approximately 91% seen once. The receptor comes from a woman aged 40-70 years with stage II squamous cell lung carcinoma. The sample in question was PBMCs, obtained before any cancer treatment. The chain employs TRBV19 and TRBJ2-3; maybe TRBD2 (6 bases). The CDR3 DNA follows: TGTGCCAGTAGTCCCCCCTTTGGGGGGACCTTCACAGATACGCAGTATTTT. This encodes CASSPPFGGTFTDTQYF.